What follows are 12 T cell receptor beta chains derived from one specimen sequenced in a study of shared T cell receptors in the human thymus. Produced via immunoSEQ multiplex PCR; TCRdb's table is partial and in-frame only. This table holds some 700,000 clones, roughly 90% found once. The same sample was also studied in work on human thymus T cells.

Sequenced: thymocytes. Receptor source: a boy in the first two years of life with a congenital heart defect.

This clone has more than one count but fewer than ten. The chain joins TRBV5-1 to TRBJ1-3; unclear D gene. Germline V gene sequence: CDR1 SGHRS, CDR2 YFSETQ. The CDR3 runs to 13 residues. Deletions cut 0 bases from V and 9 bases from J, with 10 bases between. The CDR3 DNA reads TGCGCCAGCAGCTTGGGCGCGGAGAGCACCATATATTTT. This sequence encodes CASSLGAESTIYF.

The chain links TRBV18 to TRBJ1-1; 9 bases line up with TRBD1. The CDR3 length is 15 residues. Germline CDR1 KGHSH, CDR2 LQKENI. The J segment lost 4 bases and the V segment lost 2 bases, leaving 5 bases of the junction unmatched. CDR3 in amino acids: CASSPGTGMATEAFF. CDR3 DNA: TGTGCCAGCTCACCAGGGACAGGGATGGCCACTGAAGCTTTCTTT.

The chain uses TRBV30 and TRBJ2-5, with unresolved D. The CDR3 is 13 residues long. V was pared by 3 bases and J by 5 bases, with 13 bases between. Germline V gene sequence: CDR1 GTSNPN, CDR2 SVGIG (reference sequence). CDR3: CAWSQRSEETQYF. DNA of the CDR3: TGTGCCTGGAGCCAGAGGAGCGAGGAGACCCAGTACTTC.

The chain has TRBV7-9 and TRBJ1-3; D call uncertain. The CDR3 is 17 amino acids. Germline loops: CDR1 SEHNR, CDR2 FQNEAQ (reference sequence). Trimming stripped 1 base from V and 2 bases from J, with 15 bases between. CDR3 nucleotides: TGTGCCAGCAGCTTAGGTCCCCGACTAAGGGCTGGAAACACCATATATTTT. Its protein product is CASSLGPRLRAGNTIYF.

This clone was seen a single time. This rearrangement joins TRBV30 to TRBJ2-5, with a possible D match to TRBD2 (6 bases). The V end lost 6 bases, the J end lost 4 bases, and 18 bases lay between the germline ends. The germline V gene encodes CDR1 GTSNPN and CDR2 SVGIG (reference sequence). This CDR3 has 14 amino acids. For the CDR3, the DNA is TGTGCCTGCTTATATTGCCCGGAGGGAGAGACCCAGTACTTC. Its protein product is CACLYCPEGETQYF.

J is TRBJ2-3 and V is TRBV7-9, with D perhaps TRBD2 (6 bases). From germline, CDR1 is SEHNR and CDR2 FQNEAQ (reference sequence). CDR3 length: 16 amino acids. V lost 4 bases, J lost 1 base, and 15 bases lay in between. CDR3 coding DNA: TGTGCCAGCAGCTCCAGACTAGTCAACTGCACAGATACGCAGTATTTT. Translating it yields CASSSRLVNCTDTQYF. Variable domain in full (rest from reference TRBV7-9 and TRBJ2-3): DTGVSQNPRHKITKRGQNVTFRCDPISEHNRLYWYRQTLGQGPEFLTYFQNEAQLEKSRLLSDRFSAERPKGSFSTLEIQRTEQGDSAMYLCASSSRLVNCTDTQYFGPGTRLTVL.

Concerning this clone itself: This sample includes further DNA sequences coding for the same CDR3. This chain joins TRBV27 and TRBJ2-3; TRBD2 is a possible D gene (6 bases). V dropped 2 bases and J dropped 0 bases, with 6 bases sitting between them. The CDR3 loop spans 14 amino acids. Germline CDR1 reads MNHEY; CDR2 reads SMNVEV (reference sequence). The CDR3 reads CASSLSGSTDTQYF. In DNA form, the CDR3 reads TGTGCCAGCAGTTTAAGCGGGAGCACAGATACGCAGTATTTT.

The gene calls are TRBV6-7 and TRBJ2-1, with D possibly being TRBD2 (6 bases). TRBV6-7 is flagged as an ORF with uncertain function. The CDR3 is made up of 14 amino acids. Trimming removed 1 base from V and 7 bases from J, with 11 bases in between. The CDR3 DNA reads as TGTGCCAGCAGTTACTTCCGGGAGAGAAATGAGCAGTTCTTC. This codes for CASSYFRERNEQFF.

The chain combines TRBV7-3 with TRBJ2-1, with TRBD1 matching over 10 bases. The CDR3 contains 13 residues. Germline V lookup: CDR1 SGHTA, CDR2 FQGTGA. The V segment lost 5 bases and the J segment 7 bases; nucleotides outside the gene matches: 2. The CDR3 spells CASSPDRGNEQFF. DNA for the CDR3: TGTGCCAGCAGCCCGGACAGGGGGAATGAGCAGTTCTTC.

The chain joins TRBV1 to TRBJ2-2; the table's D call of TRBD2 was not tested on the DNA. TRBV1 constitutes a pseudogene. This CDR3 contains 17 residues. CDR3 residues: CTSSRPRLAGAAGELFF. DNA for the CDR3: TGCACCAGCAGCCGACCCCGGCTAGCGGGAGCGGCCGGGGAGCTGTTTTTT.

This chain uses TRBV7-9 with TRBJ1-4; 10 bases agree with TRBD1. V gave up 3 bases and J gave up 0 bases; unmatched junction bases: 4. This CDR3 is 17 amino acids long. The germline gives CDR1 SEHNR, CDR2 FQNEAQ (reference sequence). The DNA of the CDR3 is TGTGCCAGCAGCTTTGGACAGGGGGGTACAACTAATGAAAAACTGTTTTTT. Its protein product is CASSFGQGGTTNEKLFF.

V usage is TRBV6-4 and J usage is TRBJ2-3; TRBD1 matches at 7 bases. The germline V gene encodes CDR1 MRHNA and CDR2 SNTAGT. The V gene end was trimmed by 5 bases and the J gene end by 2 bases; junction bases not matched to a gene: 4. The length of the CDR3 is 14 residues. The CDR3 spells CASSRQGDTDTQYF. As DNA, the CDR3 is TGTGCCAGCAGTAGACAGGGCGACACAGATACGCAGTATTTT.